The sequence of this T cell receptor (beta chain) was determined in a study of post-analysis software for immune sequencing data. Study summary: The courses of disease that were included comprised relapsing-remitting, secondary progressive and progressive-relapsing multiple sclerosis.

CDR1 is SGHDN and CDR2 is FVKESK in the germline V gene. The CDR3 is 19 residues long. Unmatched junction bases numbered 12, after V lost 0 bases and J lost 2 bases. On this clonotype: Antigen specificity is unknown.

Included in the TCR beta cDNA libraries were unique molecular identifiers. A few hundred thousand cDNA molecules were obtained from 1 to 10 million T cells. Using its own MiXCR run on the PCR reads, TCRdb lists one record per CDR3 protein. The data hold roughly 700,000 distinct CDR3 sequences, with roughly 30% observed a single time. Study-level results: TRBV5-6, TRBV5-1 and TRBV20-1 were among several TRBV segments more frequent in patients than controls. Same-batch samples co-clustered strongly by F measure. Relative to controls, patients with multiple sclerosis showed significantly lower normalized Chao1 diversity.

The rearrangement links TRBV14 to TRBJ2-5; TRBD2 aligns across 10 bases. The sequencing sample was made of blood. This receptor was taken from a girl aged 10 to 17 with multiple sclerosis. The chain's CDR3 is CASSQDRGWTSGKQETQYF. CDR3 nucleotides: TGTGCCAGCAGCCAAGATCGAGGGTGGACTAGCGGTAAACAAGAGACCCAGTACTTC.